The 13 T cell receptor beta chains presented below share a single source sample, sequenced in a study of identical twins. TCRdb analysed the 5' RACE reads with MiXCR anew, one entry per CDR3 protein. The data contain 1,800,000 or so distinct CDR3 sequences, about 32% of them singletons. Source material: cord blood. Receptors were obtained from a newborn girl in good health.

Regarding this clonotype: Its ends do not fully match the called genes, so a read error is possible. The rearrangement links TRBV12-3 or TRBV12-4 to TRBJ1-6; TRBD1 matches 9 bases. This CDR3 is 15 amino acids long. The CDR3 DNA follows: TGTGTCAGCAGTTACCGGACAGGGGTTAATTCACCCCTCCACTTT. Its protein product is CVSSYRTGVNSPLHF.

This chain links TRBV20-1 with TRBJ2-1, with D perhaps TRBD2 (5 bases). Germline CDR1 reads DFQATT; CDR2 reads SNEGSKA (reference sequence). V was trimmed by 0 bases and J by 7 bases, leaving 10 bases between them. This CDR3 has 13 amino acids. CDR3: CSARDPTRNEQFF. The CDR3 coding sequence is TGCAGTGCTAGAGATCCTACTAGAAATGAGCAGTTCTTC.

This rearrangement joins TRBV3-1 to TRBJ2-3; D remains ambiguous. Trimming took off 4 bases at V and 5 bases at J, with 10 bases between the two ends. Germline V lookup: CDR1 LGHDT, CDR2 YNNKEL (reference sequence). CDR3 size: 13 residues. CDR3 sequence reads: CASSRGPLDTQYF. CDR3 nucleotides: TGTGCCAGCAGCCGTGGACCACTAGATACGCAGTATTTT.

This rearrangement joins TRBV15 to TRBJ1-2; D unclear. Germline values: CDR1 LNHNV, CDR2 YYDKDF (reference sequence). Trimming pared 0 bases from V and 6 bases from J, leaving 11 bases between. This CDR3 is 14 amino acids long. Here the CDR3 reads CATSRDGGSHGYTF. DNA for the CDR3: TGTGCCACCAGCAGAGATGGAGGGAGTCATGGCTACACCTTC.

This clonotype occurred a few times. The chain joins TRBV28 to TRBJ1-4; a weak D match, TRBD1 (5 bases). V lost 1 base, J lost 4 bases, and 22 bases lay in between. This CDR3 region has 19 residues. Germline values: CDR1 MDHEN, CDR2 SYDVKM. CDR3 sequence reads: CASSLSYQGVGEINEKLFF. The CDR3 nucleotides are TGTGCCAGCAGTTTATCCTACCAGGGTGTGGGGGAAATTAATGAAAAACTGTTTTTT.

This sequence joins TRBV18 and TRBJ1-4, with 10 nucleotides matching TRBD1. Germline CDR1 and CDR2: KGHSH and LQKENI. After removal of 8 bases from V and 7 bases from J, the junction contained 7 bases not matched to a gene. There are 14 residues in the CDR3. The CDR3 reads CASPRGTGAEKLFF. CDR3 coding DNA: TGTGCCAGCCCACGCGGGACAGGGGCTGAAAAACTGTTTTTT.

This rearrangement joins TRBV5-5 to TRBJ1-5; D not certain. The ends were cut back, 1 base at V and 3 bases at J, with 11 bases in the middle. There are 15 residues in the CDR3. Per the germline V gene, CDR1 is SGHKS and CDR2 is YYEKEE (reference sequence). In DNA form, the CDR3 reads TGTGCCAGCAGCTTGAATCCCTCAGACAATCAGCCCCAGCATTTT. Translated: CASSLNPSDNQPQHF.

CDR3 nucleotide sequence: TGTGCCAGCAGCTTAGGAAGGGCCAGGGGCTCCTACGAGCAGTACTTC. It codes for CASSLGRARGSYEQYF. The chain carries TRBV7-6 and TRBJ2-7; perhaps TRBD1 as D (6 bases). This CDR3 contains 16 residues. Between the trimmed V and J ends, which lost 1 base and 0 bases, there was a span of 13 bases. Germline values: CDR1 SGHVS, CDR2 FNYEAQ.

The gene calls are TRBV24-1 and TRBJ1-2, with TRBD1 matching over 7 bases. The CDR3 length is 16 residues. The ends lost 4 bases at V and 4 bases at J; junction bases unmatched: 11. Germline CDR1 KGHDR, CDR2 SFDVKD. CDR3 in amino acids: CATSDTGTESFYGYTF. The CDR3 DNA reads TGTGCCACCAGTGACACCGGGACAGAGTCCTTCTATGGCTACACCTTC.

As to this clonotype: Germline is not matched at one junction end, which may reflect a read error. The chain employs TRBV12-3 or TRBV12-4 and TRBJ2-5, with 7 bases lining up with TRBD1. The CDR3 is 13 residues long. The CDR3 loop is CARSPQGRWEQYF. The CDR3 DNA follows: TGTGCCCGCAGTCCACAGGGGAGATGGGAGCAGTACTTC.

V gene TRBV10-3 combines with J gene TRBJ1-1; D possibly corresponds to TRBD1 (6 bases). V was clipped by 4 bases and J by 0 bases, with 12 bases between them. The V gene's germline CDR1 is ENHRY and CDR2 SYGVKD. The CDR3 has 15 amino acids. This CDR3 reads CAISVAQGVNTEAFF. CDR3 sequence (DNA): TGTGCCATCAGTGTGGCACAGGGAGTGAACACTGAAGCTTTCTTT.

This clonotype has just a few counts. The chain carries TRBV20-1 and TRBJ2-7, with 13 bases identical to TRBD2. V was clipped by 3 bases and J by 0 bases; unmatched bases: 2. Germline loops: CDR1 DFQATT, CDR2 SNEGSKA (reference sequence). The CDR3 contains 15 residues. CDR3 DNA sequence: TGCAGTGCTAGGGGGACTAGCGGGGCCTCCTACGAGCAGTACTTC. It specifies CSARGTSGASYEQYF.

The chain carries TRBV18 and TRBJ1-2; D is uncertain. Germline V CDR1 and CDR2: KGHSH, LQKENI. The CDR3 extends over 12 amino acids. V was cut by 3 bases and J by 7 bases, with 9 bases left in between. In DNA, the CDR3 is TGTGCCAGCTCACCTCCCAGTGGTGGCTACACCTTC. Protein sequence: CASSPPSGGYTF.